This passage covers 16 T cell receptor beta chains from one sample sequenced in a study of beta chain features in type 1 diabetes. All of the isolated RNA was reverse transcribed, so expressed TCRB transcripts were sequenced. Sequencing was performed with immunoSEQ multiplex PCR; in TCRdb, only in-frame clones are kept and a portion is missing. The sample contains more than 150,000 clones, about 13% of which appear only once. Material for sequencing was central memory CD4+ T cells from blood. Source of these receptors: a woman in her late teens or twenties in good health.

The J gene is TRBJ2-5, the V gene TRBV7-4; 9 bases are shared with TRBD2. Trimming cost V 3 bases and J 2 bases; bases outside gene matches: 7. CDR3 size: 16 residues. Germline V gives CDR1 SGHVT, CDR2 SQSDAQ. The CDR3 sequence: CASSFAKSGRQETQYF. The CDR3 bases are TGTGCCAGCAGCTTCGCGAAAAGCGGGAGGCAAGAGACCCAGTACTTC. The variable domain in full, completed from reference TRBV7-4 and TRBJ2-5, reads GAGVSQSPRYKVAKRGRDVALRCDSISGHVTLYWYRQTLGQGSEVLTYSQSDAQRDKSGRPSGRFSAERPERSVSTLKIQRTEQGDSAVYLCASSFAKSGRQETQYFGPGTRLLVL.

The J gene is TRBJ2-1, the V gene TRBV4-2, with D unclear. Trimming shortened V by 5 bases and J by 3 bases, and 5 bases separated the two germline ends. The CDR3 contains 12 residues. From germline, CDR1 is LGHNA and CDR2 YNFKEQ. This chain's CDR3 is CASSSIYNEQFF. CDR3 DNA: TGTGCCAGCAGCAGCATCTACAATGAGCAGTTCTTC.

In its sample, this clone was seen a few times. The genes are TRBV9 and TRBJ1-5, with TRBD1 matching over 7 bases. Germline values: CDR1 SGDLS, CDR2 YYNGEE. J lost 2 bases, V lost 9 bases, and 5 bases had no gene match. This CDR3 is built from 13 residues. CDR3 nucleotides: TGTGCCAACTACAGGGGAGGCAATCAGCCCCAGCATTTT. This sequence encodes CANYRGGNQPQHF.

This chain uses TRBV27 with TRBJ1-1; possible D gene TRBD1, 6 bases. V was clipped by 2 bases and J by 1 base, with 11 bases between them. Germline CDR1 MNHEY, CDR2 SMNVEV (reference sequence). This CDR3 has 15 amino acids. CDR3 nucleotides: TGTGCCAGCAGTTTACGAGGGGGTAGGAACACTGAAGCTTTCTTT. It specifies CASSLRGGRNTEAFF.

The genes are TRBV18 and TRBJ2-7, with TRBD1 matching over 8 bases. V gave up 1 base and J gave up 5 bases; unmatched junction bases: 7. The CDR3 spans 15 residues. The germline CDR1 and CDR2 sequences are KGHSH and LQKENI. CDR3 sequence (DNA): TGTGCCAGCTCACCACAAGTAGGACAGGGAAACGAGCAGTACTTC. This codes for CASSPQVGQGNEQYF. The full variable domain, its missing parts supplied by reference TRBV18 and TRBJ2-7, is NAGVMQNPRHLVRRRGQEARLRCSPMKGHSHVYWYRQLPEEGLKFMVYLQKENIIDESGMPKERFSAEFPKEGPSILRIQQVVRGDSAAYFCASSPQVGQGNEQYFGPGTRLTVT.

This clone appeared a few times. J is TRBJ1-2 and V is TRBV30, with a weak D call TRBD1 (6 bases). The CDR3 spans 12 residues. Germline loops: CDR1 GTSNPN, CDR2 SVGIG (reference sequence). V shed 6 bases and J shed 8 bases, with 16 bases lying between them. The CDR3 is CACIQGYSGYTF. CDR3 sequence (DNA): TGTGCCTGCATACAGGGATACAGCGGCTACACCTTC.

V is TRBV29-1 and J is TRBJ1-5; D perhaps matches TRBD1 (5 bases). The V end was cut by 4 bases, the J end by 2 bases, with 9 bases between. The germline V gene encodes CDR1 SQVTM and CDR2 ANQGSEA. This CDR3 is built from 13 residues. CDR3 in DNA: TGCAGCGTTGGGGGAGGGGGCAATCAGCCCCAGCATTTT. It yields the protein CSVGGGGNQPQHF.

This clone was seen a handful of times. This chain connects TRBV6-6 to TRBJ1-1, with a weak D call TRBD1 (5 bases). Germline V gene data show CDR1 as MNHNY and CDR2 as SVGAGI (reference sequence). This CDR3 is 16 amino acids long. V was pared by 0 bases and J by 4 bases, with 15 bases between. The CDR3 region has the DNA TGTGCCAGCAGTTACTCGAACGCCAGGGTGGGCACTGAAGCTTTCTTT. It encodes CASSYSNARVGTEAFF.

The genes are TRBV29-1 and TRBJ2-3; possibly TRBD1 for D (6 bases). The germline V and J ends were trimmed by 5 bases and 4 bases, with 16 bases remaining between them. The germline V gene has CDR1 SQVTM and CDR2 ANQGSEA. The CDR3 loop spans 14 amino acids. The DNA of the CDR3 is TGCAGCGTTCCCCAGGGGCCTAGGGCAGATACGCAGTATTTT. Translating gives CSVPQGPRADTQYF.

This clone was detected only a few times. This chain connects TRBV28 to TRBJ2-7, with D maybe TRBD1 (6 bases). CDR3 length equals 16 residues. V was pared by 6 bases and J by 3 bases, with 21 bases between. Germline-derived CDR1 and CDR2 are MDHEN and SYDVKM. CDR3 sequence (DNA): TGTGCCAGCAGCCGACTCACAGGGAGTGCGTTCTACGAGCAGTACTTC. This encodes CASSRLTGSAFYEQYF. The entire variable domain, with the rest obtained from reference TRBV28 and TRBJ2-7, is as follows: DVKVTQSSRYLVKRTGEKVFLECVQDMDHENMFWYRQDPGLGLRLIYFSYDVKMKEKGDIPEGYSVSREKKERFSLILESASTNQTSMYLCASSRLTGSAFYEQYFGPGTRLTVT.

This clone was detected many times. The rearrangement joins TRBV7-6 to TRBJ1-3; TRBD1 matches at 7 bases. The CDR3 has 16 residues. In germline, CDR1 is SGHVS, CDR2 FNYEAQ. Trimming removed 5 bases from V and 0 bases from J; junction bases left unmatched: 7. The CDR3 DNA follows: TGTGCCAGCAGCAAGGGGACAGCCATCTCTGGAAACACCATATATTTT. This gives the protein CASSKGTAISGNTIYF.

The rearrangement links TRBV6-4 to TRBJ2-2; 11 positions agree with TRBD2. The V segment lost 4 bases and the J segment 7 bases; nucleotides outside the gene matches: 5. The CDR3 length is 15 residues. Germline V gives CDR1 MRHNA, CDR2 SNTAGT. This chain's CDR3 is CASSVLAGVGGELFF. The CDR3 DNA reads as TGTGCCAGCAGTGTACTAGCGGGAGTTGGCGGGGAGCTGTTTTTT.

The chain couples TRBV21-1 to TRBJ1-2; the table's D call, TRBD1, was not checked against the DNA. TRBV21-1 is assigned pseudogene status. The CDR3 runs to 15 residues. The CDR3 loop is CASSKGQGQGNGYTF. For the CDR3, the DNA is TGTGCCAGCAGCAAAGGTCAGGGTCAAGGGAATGGCTACACCTTC.

This clone has at least ten counts. V gene TRBV7-2 combines with J gene TRBJ2-1; TRBD1 aligns across 8 bases. V lost 8 bases and J lost 2; bases outside the gene matches: 5. Germline CDR1 reads SGHTA; CDR2 reads FQGNSA. CDR3 length: 14 amino acids. In DNA form, the CDR3 reads TGTGCCAGCTCAGGGGGCCTCCCCTACAATGAGCAGTTCTTC. This translates into CASSGGLPYNEQFF.

This clone was observed a handful of times. The CDR3 DNA is TGCGCCAGCAGCGGGGGACAGCCACAAGAGACCCAGTACTTC. Protein sequence: CASSGGQPQETQYF. The chain recombines TRBV5-1 with TRBJ2-5; 7 nucleotides match TRBD1. The CDR3 contains 14 residues. The trim removed 4 bases at V and 2 bases at J, leaving 5 bases unmatched. CDR1 SGHRS and CDR2 YFSETQ come from the germline V gene.

A few counts support this clone. The chain recombines TRBV7-2 with TRBJ2-7, with 14 bases identical to TRBD2. With V trimmed by 5 bases and J by 7 bases, 10 bases remained unmatched. The CDR3 extends over 16 amino acids. In germline, CDR1 is SGHTA, CDR2 FQGNSA. CDR3 DNA: TGTGCCAGCAGCCCGACTAGCGGGAGGGCCTCCCCTGAGCAGTACTTC. It codes for CASSPTSGRASPEQYF.